These 30 T cell receptor beta chains were all obtained from the same sample, sequenced in a study of blood T cell repertoires in COVID-19. The repertoire was sequenced with immunoSEQ multiplex PCR; TCRdb's copy has only in-frame clones and lacks some. The top ten hold around 2.7% of the sample, which has under 350,000 clones, roughly 90% seen once. Sample: PBMCs or T cells enriched from blood (not recorded which). Source of these receptors: a man between 60 and 70 years old who had recovered from COVID-19.

In its sample, this clone was seen a few times. V and J are TRBV7-9 and TRBJ2-3, with TRBD2 identical over 10 bases. This CDR3 is 15 amino acids long. Germline V gene lookup returns CDR1 SEHNR and CDR2 FQNEAQ (reference sequence). With V trimmed by 5 bases and J by 4 bases, 6 bases remained unmatched. The CDR3 loop is CASSPRGLAADTQYF. Here the CDR3 DNA reads TGTGCCAGCAGCCCCCGTGGACTAGCGGCAGATACGCAGTATTTT.

The chain is built from TRBV2 and TRBJ1-4, with TRBD1 matching 10 bases. Per the germline V gene, CDR1 is SNHLY and CDR2 is FYNNEI. This CDR3 spans 13 amino acids. J was trimmed by 4 bases and V by 10 bases; bases with no gene match: 3. The CDR3 reads CATRDRGNEKLFF. The DNA of the CDR3 is TGTGCCACCCGGGACAGGGGTAATGAAAAACTGTTTTTT. The full variable domain, completed using reference TRBV2 and TRBJ1-4, is EPEVTQTPSHQVTQMGQEVILRCVPISNHLYFYWYRQILGQKVEFLVSFYNNEISEKSEIFDDQFSVERPDGSNFTLKIRSTKLEDSAMYFCATRDRGNEKLFFGSGTQLSVL.

The chain employs TRBV6-5 and TRBJ1-4; 8 nucleotides line up with TRBD1. The V gene end was trimmed by 4 bases and the J gene end by 4 bases; junction bases not matched to a gene: 5. Germline V gives CDR1 MNHEY, CDR2 SVGAGI. This CDR3 has 15 residues. The CDR3 loop reads CASSSGDRYNEKLFF. The CDR3, as DNA: TGTGCCAGCAGTTCCGGGGACAGGTATAATGAAAAACTGTTTTTT.

The gene calls are TRBV19 and TRBJ1-5, with D possibly being TRBD1 (6 bases). The germline V and J ends were trimmed by 6 bases and 3 bases, with 9 bases remaining between them. Germline V lookup: CDR1 LNHDA, CDR2 SQIVND (reference sequence). The CDR3 is 13 amino acids. CDR3 coding DNA: TGTGCCAGTAGAGGGGGGGCCAATCAGCCCCAGCATTTT. It yields the protein CASRGGANQPQHF.

The rearrangement joins TRBV5-1 to TRBJ1-1, with 7 bases that match TRBD1. The germline gives CDR1 SGHRS, CDR2 YFSETQ. V lost 1 base and J lost 2; bases outside the gene matches: 8. This CDR3 contains 16 residues. The CDR3 DNA reads as TGCGCCAGCAGCTTGCATGGGCAGGGGGTTAACACTGAAGCTTTCTTT. This gives the protein CASSLHGQGVNTEAFF.

The gene calls are TRBV21-1 and TRBJ2-3; TRBD2, the table's D call, lacks a check against the DNA. TRBV21-1 is reported as a pseudogene. This CDR3 contains 17 residues. CDR3 in amino acids: CASSKGGRGLVSATQYF. In DNA, the CDR3 is TGTGCCAGCAGCAAAGGGGGGAGGGGACTAGTGTCGGCTACGCAGTATTTT.

The chain employs TRBV11-2 and TRBJ2-2; D ambiguous. This CDR3 region has 14 residues. Germline CDR1 SGHAT, CDR2 FQNNGV. The V end was cut by 5 bases, the J end by 1 base, with 8 bases between. CDR3 bases: TGTGCCAGCAGCAGCACTGAGAACACCGGGGAGCTGTTTTTT. Protein product: CASSSTENTGELFF. The complete variable domain, with remaining parts taken from reference TRBV11-2 and TRBJ2-2, reads EAGVAQSPRYKIIEKRQSVAFWCNPISGHATLYWYQQILGQGPKLLIQFQNNGVVDDSQLPKDRFSAERLKGVDSTLKIQPAKLEDSAVYLCASSSTENTGELFFGEGSRLTVL.

Notes on this clone: The junction shows a germline mismatch at one end, possibly a read error. The chain has TRBV9 and TRBJ1-1, with unresolved D. The CDR3 contains 15 residues. The germline gives CDR1 SGDLS, CDR2 YYNGEE. CDR3: CASSVDSLRNTAAFF. The CDR3 DNA reads TGTGCCAGCAGCGTAGATTCTCTGAGGAACACTGCAGCTTTCTTT.

The rearrangement joins TRBV19 to TRBJ1-1; weak D call: TRBD1 (5 bases). This CDR3 is 13 amino acids long. Germline lookup yields CDR1 LNHDA and CDR2 SQIVND (reference sequence). With 7 bases removed from V and 3 bases from J, the gap between germline ends came to 12 bases. The CDR3 is CASNGGGYTEAFF. CDR3 sequence (DNA): TGTGCCAGTAACGGCGGGGGATACACTGAAGCTTTCTTT.

The chain links TRBV7-2 to TRBJ2-1, with 10 bases identical to TRBD1. The CDR3 has 14 amino acids. Germline CDR1 SGHTA, CDR2 FQGNSA. V lost 1 base to trimming and J lost 8 bases; unmatched junction nucleotides: 2. The chain's CDR3 is CASSLGQGAYEQFF. The CDR3 DNA is TGTGCCAGCAGCTTAGGACAGGGGGCGTATGAGCAGTTCTTC.

The chain recombines TRBV7-9 with TRBJ2-2, with D perhaps TRBD2 (5 bases). The germline V gene has CDR1 SEHNR and CDR2 FQNEAQ (reference sequence). The CDR3 has 14 amino acids. Deletions cut 5 bases from V and 9 bases from J, with 16 bases between. The CDR3 nucleotides read TGTGCCAGCAGCACGAGCGGCGCTATTTGGGAGCTGTTTTTT. Translating gives CASSTSGAIWELFF.

The chain employs TRBV23-1 and TRBJ2-7; TRBD1 matches at 8 bases. TRBV23-1 is given ORF status, its function remaining uncertain. CDR3 length: 15 residues. Trimming removed 0 bases from V and 3 bases from J; junction bases left unmatched: 4. CDR3 region: CASSQSRDRSYEQYF. The CDR3 DNA reads as TGCGCCAGCAGTCAATCTAGGGACAGGAGCTACGAGCAGTACTTC.

CDR3 sequence (DNA): TGTGCCAGCAGGCGGGACAGGGGGGACTCACCCCTCCACTTT. Translating gives CASRRDRGDSPLHF. The chain combines TRBV5-4 with TRBJ1-6; TRBD1 matches 11 bases. Per germline, CDR1 SGHNT and CDR2 YYREEE (reference sequence). The junction had 5 bases not matched to a gene; V was cut back by 5 bases and J by 10 bases. The CDR3 sequence is 14 residues long. The whole variable domain, remainder taken from reference TRBV5-4 and TRBJ1-6, is ETGVTQSPTHLIKTRGQQVTLRCSSQSGHNTVSWYQQALGQGPQFIFQYYREEENGRGNFPPRFSGLQFPNYSSELNVNALELDDSALYLCASRRDRGDSPLHFGNGTRLTVT.

V is TRBV12-3 or TRBV12-4 and J is TRBJ2-3; 7 bases agree with TRBD1. With V trimmed by 6 bases and J by 0 bases, 0 bases remained unmatched. This CDR3 is 13 amino acids long. CDR3 sequence reads: CASRQGSTDTQYF. The CDR3 DNA is TGTGCCAGCAGACAGGGGAGCACAGATACGCAGTATTTT.

The CDR3 nucleotides read TGTGCCAGCAGCTTAAGGCGAGCTAGCGGGAGCTTTACAGATACGCAGTATTTT. Encoded protein: CASSLRRASGSFTDTQYF. This sequence joins TRBV7-8 and TRBJ2-3; TRBD2 agrees at 10 bases. Germline CDR1 reads SGHVS; CDR2 reads FQNEAQ. V was pared by 2 bases and J by 3 bases, with 11 bases of the junction left unmatched. The CDR3 is 18 amino acids.

The chain couples TRBV5-1 to TRBJ1-1; 7 positions agree with TRBD1. Germline-derived CDR1 and CDR2 are SGHRS and YFSETQ. This CDR3 region has 13 residues. Trimming took 6 bases from V and 1 from J; bases not matched to a gene: 3. The CDR3 spells CASTGQSNTEAFF. The DNA for the CDR3 is TGCGCCAGCACGGGACAGTCGAACACTGAAGCTTTCTTT. The full variable domain, completed using reference TRBV5-1 and TRBJ1-1, is KAGVTQTPRYLIKTRGQQVTLSCSPISGHRSVSWYQQTPGQGLQFLFEYFSETQRNKGNFPGRFSGRQFSNSRSEMNVSTLELGDSALYLCASTGQSNTEAFFGQGTRLTVV.

The rearrangement uses TRBV5-4 and TRBJ1-2, with 7 nucleotides matching TRBD1. This CDR3 has 15 amino acids. Germline CDR1 is SGHNT and CDR2 is YYREEE (reference sequence). V was clipped by 9 bases and J by 2 bases; unmatched bases: 13. In DNA form, the CDR3 reads TGTGCCACCCGGCGATCGACAGGGCAAAACTATGGCTACACCTTC. Its protein product is CATRRSTGQNYGYTF.

The V gene is TRBV19, the J gene TRBJ2-7; 8 nucleotides agree with TRBD1. This CDR3 spans 13 amino acids. The J segment lost 5 bases and the V segment lost 7 bases, leaving 7 bases of the junction unmatched. From germline, CDR1 is LNHDA and CDR2 SQIVND (reference sequence). This chain's CDR3 is CASNGQGSHEQYF. DNA for the CDR3: TGTGCCAGTAACGGACAGGGTTCGCACGAGCAGTACTTC.

V is TRBV5-5 and J is TRBJ2-5; D is unclear. Looked up from germline, CDR1 is SGHKS and CDR2 is YYEKEE (reference sequence). This CDR3 has 13 residues. The V gene lost 0 bases and the J gene lost 5 bases, with 8 bases spanning the gap. The DNA of the CDR3 is TGTGCCAGCAGCTTGGATCTAGTTGAGACCCAGTACTTC. It translates to CASSLDLVETQYF.

The rearrangement uses TRBV6-2 or TRBV6-3 and TRBJ1-2; 7 bases agree with TRBD1. This CDR3 spans 15 amino acids. CDR1 and CDR2 (germline): MNHEY, SVGEGT. With 0 bases clipped from V and 2 bases from J, the junction kept 3 bases outside the gene matches. The CDR3 nucleotides read TGTGCCAGCAGTTACTCCGGCAGGGGGAACTATGGCTACACCTTC. Translation: CASSYSGRGNYGYTF.

The V gene is TRBV7-2, the J gene TRBJ2-1; a possible D gene is TRBD2 (5 bases). The CDR3 runs 13 residues. V lost 7 bases and J 9 bases, leaving 16 bases between the germline ends. The germline V gene encodes CDR1 SGHTA and CDR2 FQGNSA. This chain's CDR3 is CASNGLRSSEQFF. In nucleotides, the CDR3 is TGTGCCAGCAATGGACTCCGGAGCTCTGAGCAGTTCTTC.

CDR3 nucleotide sequence: TGTGCCAGTGGGGACAGGTACACAGATACGCAGTATTTT. Protein: CASGDRYTDTQYF. The chain carries TRBV19 and TRBJ2-3, with TRBD1 identical over 8 bases. The CDR3 is 13 residues long. Germline trimming cut 8 bases from V and 2 bases from J; bases unmatched to any gene: 3. Germline values: CDR1 LNHDA, CDR2 SQIVND (reference sequence).

The chain uses TRBV11-1 and TRBJ1-2, with TRBD1 matching over 7 bases. Germline CDR1 reads SGHAT; CDR2 reads FQDESV (reference sequence). The CDR3 has 14 amino acids. The V segment lost 5 bases and the J segment 5 bases; nucleotides outside the gene matches: 8. CDR3 nucleotides: TGTGCCAGCAGCCTCGGGACAGAAAGTTATGGCTACACCTTC. Encoded protein: CASSLGTESYGYTF.

This chain uses TRBV9 with TRBJ1-4, with TRBD1 as a possible D gene (5 bases). V lost 3 bases and J lost 7, with 16 bases in between. Germline CDR1 is SGDLS and CDR2 is YYNGEE. The CDR3 spans 15 residues. The CDR3 coding sequence is TGTGCCAGCAGCGCCCAGGCAGGGTTGGGTGAAAAACTGTTTTTT. Protein: CASSAQAGLGEKLFF.

The V gene is TRBV7-2, the J gene TRBJ1-1, with D hard to call. The CDR3 extends over 14 amino acids. The V gene's germline CDR1 is SGHTA and CDR2 FQGNSA. The V and J ends lost 2 bases and 5 bases respectively, with 12 bases between them. The CDR3 region is CASSLRATGTEAFF. The CDR3 region has the DNA TGTGCCAGCAGCTTACGCGCGACCGGGACTGAAGCTTTCTTT.

The CDR3 region is CASSQASGHNEQFF. CDR3 nucleotide sequence: TGCGCCAGCAGCCAAGCTAGCGGACACAATGAGCAGTTCTTC. J is TRBJ2-1 and V is TRBV4-3, with TRBD2 identical over 7 bases. Looked up from germline, CDR1 is LGHNA and CDR2 is YSLEER. The CDR3 covers 14 residues. Trimming took 1 base from V and 5 from J; bases not matched to a gene: 2.

The rearrangement links TRBV30 to TRBJ1-4, with 7 bases fitting TRBD1. Germline V gives CDR1 GTSNPN, CDR2 SVGIG (reference sequence). J was trimmed by 14 bases and V by 3 bases; bases with no gene match: 9. This CDR3 is 12 amino acids long. This chain's CDR3 is CAWSDRAGPLFF. For the CDR3, the DNA is TGTGCCTGGAGCGACAGGGCAGGCCCCCTGTTTTTT.

The rearrangement uses TRBV30 and TRBJ1-2, with 10 bases identical to TRBD1. Germline assignment: CDR1 GTSNPN and CDR2 SVGIG (reference sequence). V lost 2 bases and J lost 3; bases outside the gene matches: 3. The CDR3 has 14 amino acids. In nucleotides, the CDR3 is TGTGCCTGGAGTCGGACAGGGGGGCACTATGGCTACACCTTC. Translated, it gives CAWSRTGGHYGYTF. Full variable domain (outside the CDR3, taken from reference TRBV30 and TRBJ1-2): SQTIHQWPATLVQPVGSPLSLECTVEGTSNPNLYWYRQAAGRGLQLLFYSVGIGQISSEVPQNLSASRPQDRQFILSSKKLLLSDSGFYLCAWSRTGGHYGYTFGSGTRLTVV.

Comment on this clone: Other DNA sequences in the same sample also yield this CDR3. The chain is built from TRBV15 and TRBJ2-7; TRBD2 aligns across 9 bases. The CDR3 has 15 amino acids. Germline V gene data show CDR1 as LNHNV and CDR2 as YYDKDF (reference sequence). The junction had 2 bases not matched to a gene; V was cut back by 0 bases and J by 2 bases. The CDR3 DNA is TGTGCCACCAGCAGAGATGGCGGGGGGGCCTACGAGCAGTACTTC. It codes for CATSRDGGGAYEQYF.

The chain is built from TRBV6-5 and TRBJ2-1; 8 bases align to TRBD2. CDR3 length equals 14 residues. Germline assignment: CDR1 MNHEY and CDR2 SVGAGI. The J segment lost 4 bases and the V segment lost 6 bases, leaving 5 bases of the junction unmatched. The CDR3 coding sequence is TGTGCCAGCAGACCTGGACTAGCTTACAATGAGCAGTTCTTC. It encodes CASRPGLAYNEQFF.